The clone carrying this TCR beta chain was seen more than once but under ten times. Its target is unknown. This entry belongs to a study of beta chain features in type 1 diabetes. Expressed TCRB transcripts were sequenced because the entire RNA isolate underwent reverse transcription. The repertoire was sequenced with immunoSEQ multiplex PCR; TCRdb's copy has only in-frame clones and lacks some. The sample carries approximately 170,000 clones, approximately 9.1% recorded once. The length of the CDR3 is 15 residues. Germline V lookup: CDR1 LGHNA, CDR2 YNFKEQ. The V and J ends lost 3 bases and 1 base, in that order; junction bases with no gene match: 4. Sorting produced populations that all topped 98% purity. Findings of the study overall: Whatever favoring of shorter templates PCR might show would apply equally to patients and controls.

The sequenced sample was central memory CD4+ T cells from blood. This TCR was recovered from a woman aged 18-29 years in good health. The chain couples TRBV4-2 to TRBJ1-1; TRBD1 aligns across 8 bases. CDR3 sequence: CASSQTGETNTEAFF. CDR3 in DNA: TGTGCCAGCAGCCAGACAGGGGAGACGAACACTGAAGCTTTCTTT.